Included here is one T cell receptor (beta chain) sequence, with context. Its specificity is not known. These data originate in a study of OX40 agonist ivuxolimab in advanced cancers. As for the study in general: Patients' therapy was ivuxolimab, an antibody that acts as an agonist of OX40 (CD134).

Study-level results: Dosing at 0.1 to 3.0 mg/kg was accompanied by clonal expansion of CD4+ and CD8+ blood T cells by week 6.

The germline V and J ends were trimmed by 3 bases and 4 bases, with 9 bases remaining between them. CDR1 WNHNN and CDR2 SYGVQD come from the germline V gene (reference sequence). The CDR3 covers 14 residues. TCRdb's table, derived via immunoSEQ multiplex PCR, lists solely in-frame clones and lacks some. The sample holds about 93,000 clones, roughly nine tenths seen once. The chain combines TRBV10-1 with TRBJ2-2; D not resolved. The sequence came from an adult with an advanced solid tumor such as melanoma, head and neck, liver or kidney cancer. Material: CD4+ or CD8+ T cells sorted from blood, obtained in a trial of the OX40 agonist ivuxolimab. The DNA for the CDR3 is TGCGCCAGCAGTGACTCCAGGCTCACCGGGGAGCTGTTTTTT. It specifies CASSDSRLTGELFF.